A single sample is the source of the 18 T cell receptor beta chains below, sequenced in a study of blood T cell repertoires in COVID-19. Here immunoSEQ multiplex PCR was the method, and the copy in TCRdb shows in-frame clones only, minus some. The sample yields 250,000 to 300,000 clones, roughly 89% seen once. The material sequenced was PBMCs or T cells enriched from blood (not recorded which). The receptor source for this set is a woman in her thirties or forties who had recovered from COVID-19.

This clone was picked up a small number of times. The DNA for the CDR3 is TGTGCCAGCAGCACACAGGGGGCGGGTGGCTACACCTTC. Protein sequence: CASSTQGAGGYTF. V usage is TRBV6-5 and J usage is TRBJ1-2; 9 nucleotides match TRBD1. The CDR3 runs 13 residues. Trimming at V came to 6 bases and at J to 7 bases, leaving 6 bases not matched to a gene. From germline, CDR1 is MNHEY and CDR2 SVGAGI.

The chain joins TRBV27 to TRBJ2-7; D gene uncertain. The CDR3 is 14 amino acids. Trimming stripped 7 bases from V and 5 bases from J, with 18 bases between. Germline lookup yields CDR1 MNHEY and CDR2 SMNVEV (reference sequence). The CDR3 nucleotides are TGTGCCAGCAAGCCTCGTTCTGTAAAAGACGAGCAGTACTTC. Its translation is CASKPRSVKDEQYF.

This CDR3 is CAWILPYTF. CDR3 DNA sequence: TGTGCCTGGATCCTTCCCTACACCTTC. V is TRBV30 and J is TRBJ1-2, with D hard to call. The CDR3 spans 9 residues. V lost 4 bases to trimming and J lost 10 bases, with 7 bases between them. Germline V CDR1 and CDR2: GTSNPN, SVGIG (reference sequence).

The rearrangement joins TRBV5-6 to TRBJ2-5, with D possibly TRBD2 on 6 matching bases. Trimming pared 2 bases from V and 5 bases from J, leaving 19 bases between. From germline, CDR1 is SGHDT and CDR2 YYEEEE. This CDR3 comprises 16 residues. The CDR3 is CASSFRTGEGPETQYF. CDR3 nucleotides: TGTGCCAGCAGCTTCCGGACGGGAGAAGGGCCTGAGACCCAGTACTTC.

The chain employs TRBV27 and TRBJ2-1; 10 bases are shared with TRBD2. The CDR3 spans 19 residues. Germline CDR1 reads MNHEY; CDR2 reads SMNVEV (reference sequence). V was clipped by 2 bases and J by 0 bases; unmatched bases: 10. CDR3 nucleotides: TGTGCCAGCAGTTTAATAGCGGGGGGCCATATAAGCTCCTACAATGAGCAGTTCTTC. Protein sequence: CASSLIAGGHISSYNEQFF.

V is TRBV5-1 and J is TRBJ1-1; unclear D gene. Germline CDR1 is SGHRS and CDR2 is YFSETQ. The CDR3 sequence is 13 residues long. V dropped 0 bases and J dropped 4 bases, with 7 bases sitting between them. CDR3 sequence: CASSLDRFTEAFF. The CDR3 DNA is TGCGCCAGCAGCTTGGACCGGTTCACTGAAGCTTTCTTT.

The chain joins TRBV5-4 to TRBJ2-7; 10 nucleotides line up with TRBD1. The germline V gene has CDR1 SGHNT and CDR2 YYREEE (reference sequence). V lost 3 bases and J lost 2; bases outside the gene matches: 5. This CDR3 has 15 amino acids. The CDR3 bases are TGTGCCAGCAGCTCCCGGGACAGGGGCGCCTACGAGCAGTACTTC. Protein sequence: CASSSRDRGAYEQYF. The whole variable domain, remainder taken from reference TRBV5-4 and TRBJ2-7, is ETGVTQSPTHLIKTRGQQVTLRCSSQSGHNTVSWYQQALGQGPQFIFQYYREEENGRGNFPPRFSGLQFPNYSSELNVNALELDDSALYLCASSSRDRGAYEQYFGPGTRLTVT.

The V and J genes are TRBV18 and TRBJ2-7, with 10 bases lining up with TRBD2. CDR1 is KGHSH and CDR2 is LQKENI in the germline V gene. Trimming took 2 bases from V and 0 from J; bases not matched to a gene: 4. CDR3 length equals 16 residues. CDR3 protein: CASSPGTSASSYEQYF. In nucleotides, the CDR3 is TGTGCCAGCTCACCAGGGACTAGCGCGAGCTCCTACGAGCAGTACTTC.

Here the CDR3 reads CASSESPGLNTEAFF. In DNA form, the CDR3 reads TGTGCCAGCAGTGAGTCCCCGGGGTTGAACACTGAAGCTTTCTTT. This chain uses TRBV6-1 with TRBJ1-1; no definite D call. This CDR3 contains 15 residues. The germline V gene encodes CDR1 MNHNS and CDR2 SASEGT. V was trimmed by 3 bases and J by 0 bases, leaving 11 bases between them.

This chain joins TRBV3-1 (or the pseudogene TRBV3-2) and TRBJ2-3; 9 positions match TRBD2. The CDR3 is 17 residues long. V lost 0 bases, J lost 6 bases, and 10 bases stayed unmatched. The germline CDR1 and CDR2 sequences are LGHDT and YNNKEL (reference sequence). The CDR3 DNA sequence: TGTGCCAGCAGCCAAGATCGGCTAGCGGGGAGGCGGGATACGCAGTATTTT. It is translated as CASSQDRLAGRRDTQYF.

V usage is TRBV2 and J usage is TRBJ2-1, with D possibly TRBD2 on 5 matching bases. V lost 6 bases and J 7 bases, leaving 13 bases between the germline ends. This CDR3 comprises 13 residues. Germline V gene data show CDR1 as SNHLY and CDR2 as FYNNEI. CDR3 DNA: TGTGCCAGCAGGCAGACGGACTGGAATGAGCAGTTCTTC. Translation gives CASRQTDWNEQFF.

This chain connects TRBV7-9 to TRBJ2-5, with TRBD1 matching 9 bases. Germline V lookup: CDR1 SEHNR, CDR2 FQNEAQ (reference sequence). The CDR3 loop spans 17 amino acids. Trimming at V came to 0 bases and at J to 2 bases, leaving 7 bases not matched to a gene. Here the CDR3 reads CASSLALADRGQETQYF. In DNA, the CDR3 is TGTGCCAGCAGCTTAGCGCTAGCGGACAGGGGACAAGAGACCCAGTACTTC.

The V and J genes are TRBV6-4 and TRBJ1-2, with 7 bases aligning to TRBD1. Germline assignment: CDR1 MRHNA and CDR2 SNTAGT. The CDR3 extends over 13 amino acids. After removal of 3 bases from V and 8 bases from J, the junction contained 6 bases not matched to a gene. The CDR3 bases are TGTGCCAGCAGTGATAACAGGGGCTTGGGCTACACCTTC. This codes for CASSDNRGLGYTF.

V usage is TRBV3-1 (or the pseudogene TRBV3-2) and J usage is TRBJ2-2, with D possibly being TRBD2 (5 bases). The CDR3 loop spans 16 amino acids. V was pared by 5 bases and J by 2 bases, with 15 bases between. The germline V gene encodes CDR1 LGHDT and CDR2 YNNKEL (reference sequence). In DNA, the CDR3 is TGTGCCAGCAGCAGCCCGTGGACGGGAAACACCGGGGAGCTGTTTTTT. Translated: CASSSPWTGNTGELFF.

The chain has TRBV10-3 and TRBJ2-5; D is perhaps TRBD2 (5 bases). The V end was cut by 6 bases, the J end by 1 base, with 15 bases between. The CDR3 consists of 15 residues. The germline gives CDR1 ENHRY, CDR2 SYGVKD. The CDR3 loop reads CAIRKSGSSQETQYF. CDR3 DNA: TGTGCCATCAGGAAATCGGGAAGTTCCCAAGAGACCCAGTACTTC.

V and J are TRBV14 and TRBJ2-5, with a weak D call TRBD2 (7 bases). Per the germline V gene, CDR1 is SGHDN and CDR2 is FVKESK. Trimming removed 0 bases from V and 1 base from J, with 15 bases in between. The CDR3 is 17 amino acids. The CDR3 spells CASSQDRGANIQETQYF. In nucleotides, the CDR3 is TGTGCCAGCAGCCAAGATCGGGGGGCCAACATCCAAGAGACCCAGTACTTC.

This clone was seen just once. CDR3: CASSLGQGTNQPQHF. In DNA form, the CDR3 reads TGTGCCAGCTCACTGGGACAGGGCACTAATCAGCCCCAGCATTTT. V gene TRBV18 combines with J gene TRBJ1-5; 9 bases map to TRBD1. Germline CDR1 is KGHSH and CDR2 is LQKENI. Germline trimming cut 4 bases from V and 4 bases from J; bases unmatched to any gene: 5. This CDR3 is built from 15 residues.

The chain has TRBV7-8 and TRBJ2-1; 8 nucleotides line up with TRBD2. J lost 1 base, V lost 5 bases, and 16 bases had no gene match. CDR3 length equals 19 residues. From germline, CDR1 is SGHVS and CDR2 FQNEAQ. The CDR3 DNA is TGTGCCAGCAGCCCGTATGGGGGGCTAGAGCGGGGGTCCTACAATGAGCAGTTCTTC. Amino acid sequence: CASSPYGGLERGSYNEQFF. The full variable domain, with the rest looked up from reference TRBV7-8 and TRBJ2-1, is GAGVSQSPRYKVAKRGQDVALRCDPISGHVSLFWYQQALGQGPEFLTYFQNEAQLDKSGLPSDRFFAERPEGSVSTLKIQRTQQEDSAVYLCASSPYGGLERGSYNEQFFGPGTRLTVL.